These 23 T cell receptor beta chains came from one sample sequenced in a study of monozygotic twins with inflammatory bowel disease. Reprocessing the 5' RACE reads, TCRdb reports a single entry for every CDR3 protein and omits DNA. Its clone listing holds hundreds of thousands of distinct CDR3 sequences. Sequenced: blood. The source of these receptors is a human donor with ulcerative colitis or Crohn's disease, or a healthy co-twin of an affected twin (not recorded which).

This chain uses TRBV7-9 with TRBJ1-6; TCRdb's assignment of TRBD1 cannot be checked, as there is no DNA. CDR1 is SEHNR, CDR2 FQNEAQ, per germline (reference sequence). This CDR3 has 16 residues. The CDR3 protein is CASSLGGTGYRSPLHF.

The V call is TRBV7-6, the J call TRBJ2-2; the D call from TCRdb, TRBD1, cannot be confirmed without DNA. CDR3 size: 15 residues. Germline V gene data show CDR1 as SGHVS and CDR2 as FNYEAQ. The CDR3: CASSPLQGAGGELFF.

V and J are TRBV27 and TRBJ2-7. CDR1 and CDR2 (germline): MNHEY, SMNVEV (reference sequence). This CDR3 contains 14 residues. The chain's CDR3 is CASSFMPDPYEQYF.

The rearrangement links TRBV29-1 to TRBJ2-3. There are 12 residues in the CDR3. From germline, CDR1 is SQVTM and CDR2 ANQGSEA. The CDR3 sequence: CSVESGTDTQYF.

This chain connects TRBV7-2 to TRBJ2-7; TCRdb outputs TRBD2, but without DNA this stays unchecked. Germline-derived CDR1 and CDR2 are SGHTA and FQGNSA. CDR3 size: 17 residues. CDR3 sequence: CASSSLVYGGRPYEQYF.

CDR3: CASSLVPRGGGQPQHF. The rearrangement uses TRBV5-1 and TRBJ1-5; TCRdb gives TRBD1 as the D gene, but with no DNA this cannot be confirmed. This CDR3 is built from 16 residues. From germline, CDR1 is SGHRS and CDR2 YFSETQ.

The V and J genes are TRBV12-3 or TRBV12-4 and TRBJ2-5. This CDR3 is built from 13 residues. The CDR3 protein is CASGNSGEETQYF.

The rearrangement uses TRBV15 and TRBJ1-6. The CDR3 runs to 18 residues. CDR1 LNHNV and CDR2 YYDKDF come from the germline V gene (reference sequence). CDR3 region: CATSRDTFGSSYNSPLHF.

The V gene is TRBV4-1, the J gene TRBJ1-5; TCRdb designates TRBD1, a call that cannot be tested without DNA. The CDR3 consists of 13 residues. Germline V gene lookup returns CDR1 MGHRA and CDR2 YSYEKL. CDR3 region: CASSRQVNQPQHF.

This sequence joins TRBV28 and TRBJ1-5. Germline V gene lookup returns CDR1 MDHEN and CDR2 SYDVKM. The length of the CDR3 is 16 residues. The CDR3 loop is CASRNQMPRDNQPQHF.

The J gene is TRBJ2-7, the V gene TRBV28; without DNA, the TCRdb call of TRBD1 cannot be checked. Germline loops: CDR1 MDHEN, CDR2 SYDVKM. This CDR3 region has 14 residues. CDR3 in amino acids: CASMGPQNTYEQYF.

The rearrangement uses TRBV6-2 or TRBV6-3 and TRBJ1-2; TCRdb proposes TRBD1, but this gene call is untestable without DNA. There are 16 residues in the CDR3. Germline lookup yields CDR1 MNHEY and CDR2 SVGEGT. This CDR3 is CASSIPGRKANYGYTF.

V usage is TRBV7-2 and J usage is TRBJ2-2; no DNA is available, so the TRBD2 call from TCRdb remains unchecked. The CDR3 is 14 amino acids. Germline values: CDR1 SGHTA, CDR2 FQGNSA. The CDR3 is CASSLTSLGGELFF.

The chain has TRBV5-1 and TRBJ2-7. CDR3 length: 12 amino acids. Germline CDR1 SGHRS, CDR2 YFSETQ. CDR3 loop: CASSLGVNEQYF. The full variable domain, with the rest looked up from reference TRBV5-1 and TRBJ2-7, is KAGVTQTPRYLIKTRGQQVTLSCSPISGHRSVSWYQQTPGQGLQFLFEYFSETQRNKGNFPGRFSGRQFSNSRSEMNVSTLELGDSALYLCASSLGVNEQYFGPGTRLTVT.

The rearrangement joins TRBV6-2 or TRBV6-3 to TRBJ1-5; the D call from TCRdb, TRBD1, cannot be confirmed without DNA. CDR1 and CDR2 from the germline V gene are MNHEY and SVGEGT. This CDR3 has 16 amino acids. This CDR3 is CASSYSGGLGNQPQHF.

This sequence joins TRBV29-1 and TRBJ1-1; TCRdb designates TRBD1, a call that cannot be tested without DNA. CDR3 size: 13 residues. Germline values: CDR1 SQVTM, CDR2 ANQGSEA. This chain's CDR3 is CSVLYRGQYEAFF.

The chain has TRBV24-1 and TRBJ2-1. Germline-derived CDR1 and CDR2 are KGHDR and SFDVKD. This CDR3 region has 13 residues. CDR3: CATSEPREVEQFF.

The V call is TRBV20-1, the J call TRBJ1-5; TCRdb proposes TRBD1, but this gene call is untestable without DNA. The germline V gene encodes CDR1 DFQATT and CDR2 SNEGSKA (reference sequence). The CDR3 is 14 amino acids. The CDR3 region is CSAATGTVYQPQHF.

The chain recombines TRBV18 with TRBJ2-7; without DNA, the TCRdb call of TRBD1 cannot be checked. The germline CDR1 and CDR2 sequences are KGHSH and LQKENI. The CDR3 runs 14 residues. The CDR3 loop is CASSSLTGPYEQYF.

This chain joins TRBV19 and TRBJ1-5. Germline V gene lookup returns CDR1 LNHDA and CDR2 SQIVND (reference sequence). There are 15 residues in the CDR3. CDR3 protein: CASSSDPGPNQPQHF.

The rearrangement joins TRBV6-5 to TRBJ1-1; TCRdb indicates TRBD1, and absent DNA this call remains unverified. The CDR3 loop spans 15 amino acids. The germline V gene encodes CDR1 MNHEY and CDR2 SVGAGI. This CDR3 is CASSSLGQGGTEAFF.

The chain uses TRBV6-6 and TRBJ2-1. CDR3 length: 14 amino acids. The germline V gene has CDR1 MNHNY and CDR2 SVGAGI (reference sequence). The CDR3 spells CASSSSSVVNEQFF.

V usage is TRBV9 and J usage is TRBJ2-7; TCRdb designates TRBD2, a call that cannot be tested without DNA. CDR3 size: 12 residues. The germline V gene encodes CDR1 SGDLS and CDR2 YYNGEE. The CDR3 reads CASSPGTREQYF. Drawing the rest from reference TRBV9 and TRBJ2-7, the complete variable domain is DSGVTQTPKHLITATGQRVTLRCSPRSGDLSVYWYQQSLDQGLQFLIQYYNGEERAKGNILERFSAQQFPDLHSELNLSSLELGDSALYFCASSPGTREQYFGPGTRLTVT.